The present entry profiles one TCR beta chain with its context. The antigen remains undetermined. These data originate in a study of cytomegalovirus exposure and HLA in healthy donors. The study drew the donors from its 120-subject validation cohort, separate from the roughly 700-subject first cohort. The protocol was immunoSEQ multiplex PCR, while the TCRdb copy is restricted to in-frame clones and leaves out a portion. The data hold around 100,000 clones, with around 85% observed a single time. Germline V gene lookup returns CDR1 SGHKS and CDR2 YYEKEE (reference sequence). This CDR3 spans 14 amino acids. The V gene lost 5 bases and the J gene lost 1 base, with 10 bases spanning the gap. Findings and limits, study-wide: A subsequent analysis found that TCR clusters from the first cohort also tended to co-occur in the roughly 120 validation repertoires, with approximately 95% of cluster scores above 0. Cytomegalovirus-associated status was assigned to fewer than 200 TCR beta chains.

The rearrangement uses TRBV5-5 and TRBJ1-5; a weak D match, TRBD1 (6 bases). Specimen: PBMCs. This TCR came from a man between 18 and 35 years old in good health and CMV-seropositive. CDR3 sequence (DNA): TGTGCCAGCAGTCGGACAGAAAGCAATCAGCCCCAGCATTTT. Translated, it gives CASSRTESNQPQHF. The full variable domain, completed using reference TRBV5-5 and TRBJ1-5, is DAGVTQSPTHLIKTRGQQVTLRCSPISGHKSVSWYQQVLGQGPQFIFQYYEKEERGRGNFPDRFSARQFPNYSSELNVNALLLGDSALYLCASSRTESNQPQHFGDGTRLSIL.